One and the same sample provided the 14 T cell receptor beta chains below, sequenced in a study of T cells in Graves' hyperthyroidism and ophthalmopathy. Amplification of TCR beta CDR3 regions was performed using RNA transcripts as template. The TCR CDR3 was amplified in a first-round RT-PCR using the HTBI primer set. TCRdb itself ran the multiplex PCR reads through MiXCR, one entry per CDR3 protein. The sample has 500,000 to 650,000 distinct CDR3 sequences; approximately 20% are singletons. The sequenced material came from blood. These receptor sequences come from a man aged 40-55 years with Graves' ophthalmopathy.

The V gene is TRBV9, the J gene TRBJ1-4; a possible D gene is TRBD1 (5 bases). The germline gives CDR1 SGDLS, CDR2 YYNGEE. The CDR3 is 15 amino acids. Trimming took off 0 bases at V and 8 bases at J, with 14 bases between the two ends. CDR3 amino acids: CASSVEAGFGEKLFF. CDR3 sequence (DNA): TGTGCCAGCAGCGTAGAGGCAGGGTTTGGAGAAAAACTGTTTTTT.

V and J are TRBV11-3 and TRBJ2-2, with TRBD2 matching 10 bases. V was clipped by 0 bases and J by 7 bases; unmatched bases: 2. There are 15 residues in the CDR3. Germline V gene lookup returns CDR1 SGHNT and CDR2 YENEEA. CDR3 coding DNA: TGTGCCAGCAGCTTAGAAGCTAGCGGGAGCGGGGAGCTGTTTTTT. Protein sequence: CASSLEASGSGELFF.

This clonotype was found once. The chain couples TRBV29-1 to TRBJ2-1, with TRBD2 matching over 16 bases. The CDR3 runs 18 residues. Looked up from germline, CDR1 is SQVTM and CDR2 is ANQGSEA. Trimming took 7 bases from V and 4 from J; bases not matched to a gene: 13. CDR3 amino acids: CSARGLAGGMGSYNEQFF. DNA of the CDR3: TGCAGCGCTCGGGGACTAGCGGGGGGGATGGGATCATACAATGAGCAGTTCTTC.

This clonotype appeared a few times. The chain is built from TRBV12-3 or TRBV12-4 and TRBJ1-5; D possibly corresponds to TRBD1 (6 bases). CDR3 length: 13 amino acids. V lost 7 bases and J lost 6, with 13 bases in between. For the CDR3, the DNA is TGTGCCAGCACAGGGGAATACAGTCAGCCCCAGCATTTT. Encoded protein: CASTGEYSQPQHF.

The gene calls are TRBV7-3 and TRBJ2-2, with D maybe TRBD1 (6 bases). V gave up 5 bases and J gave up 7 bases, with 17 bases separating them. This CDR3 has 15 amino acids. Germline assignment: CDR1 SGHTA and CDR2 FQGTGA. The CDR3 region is CASSLIEQGHGELFF. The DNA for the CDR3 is TGTGCCAGCAGCCTCATTGAACAGGGCCACGGGGAGCTGTTTTTT. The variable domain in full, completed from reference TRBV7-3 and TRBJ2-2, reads GAGVSQTPSNKVTEKGKYVELRCDPISGHTALYWYRQSLGQGPEFLIYFQGTGAADDSGLPNDRFFAVRPEGSVSTLKIQRTERGDSAVYLCASSLIEQGHGELFFGEGSRLTVL.

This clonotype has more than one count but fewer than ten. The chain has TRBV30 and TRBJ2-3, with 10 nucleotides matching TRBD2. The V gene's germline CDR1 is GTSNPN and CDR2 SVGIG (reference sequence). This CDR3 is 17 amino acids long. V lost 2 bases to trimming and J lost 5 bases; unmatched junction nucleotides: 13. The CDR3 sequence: CAWSMIAGGSGGDTQYF. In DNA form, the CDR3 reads TGTGCCTGGAGTATGATAGCGGGGGGCTCCGGGGGAGATACGCAGTATTTT.

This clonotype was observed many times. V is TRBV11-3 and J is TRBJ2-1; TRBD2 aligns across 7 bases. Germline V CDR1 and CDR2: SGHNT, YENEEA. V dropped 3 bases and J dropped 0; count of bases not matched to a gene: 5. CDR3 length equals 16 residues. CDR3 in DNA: TGTGCCAGCAGCTTGAATAGCGGGCTCTCCTACAATGAGCAGTTCTTC. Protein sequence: CASSLNSGLSYNEQFF.

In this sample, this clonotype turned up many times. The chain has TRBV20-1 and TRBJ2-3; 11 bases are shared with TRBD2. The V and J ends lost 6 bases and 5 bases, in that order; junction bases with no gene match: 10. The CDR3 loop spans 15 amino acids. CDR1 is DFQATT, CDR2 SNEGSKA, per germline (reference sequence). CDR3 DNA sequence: TGCAGTGCAGGCCTTAGCGGGGGGGTGATAGATACGCAGTATTTT. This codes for CSAGLSGGVIDTQYF.

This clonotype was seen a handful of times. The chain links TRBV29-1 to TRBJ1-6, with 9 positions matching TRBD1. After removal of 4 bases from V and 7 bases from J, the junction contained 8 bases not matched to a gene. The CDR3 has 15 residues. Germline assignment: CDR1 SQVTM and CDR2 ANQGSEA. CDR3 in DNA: TGCAGCGTTGCAATTGGGGACAGGGCGAATTCACCCCTCCACTTT. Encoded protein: CSVAIGDRANSPLHF.

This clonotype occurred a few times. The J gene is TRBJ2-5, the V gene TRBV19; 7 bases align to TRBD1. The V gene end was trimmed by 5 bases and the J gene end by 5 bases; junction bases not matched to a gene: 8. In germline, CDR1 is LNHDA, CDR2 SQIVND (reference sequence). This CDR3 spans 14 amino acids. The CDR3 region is CASSAQGKGETQYF. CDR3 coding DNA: TGTGCCAGTAGTGCACAGGGGAAGGGGGAGACCCAGTACTTC.

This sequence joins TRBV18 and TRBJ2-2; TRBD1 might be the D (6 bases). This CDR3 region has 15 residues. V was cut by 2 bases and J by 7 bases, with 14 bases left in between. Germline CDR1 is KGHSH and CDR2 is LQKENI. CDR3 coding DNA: TGTGCCAGCTCACCATTGGCAGGGGCAGGCGGGGAGCTGTTTTTT. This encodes CASSPLAGAGGELFF. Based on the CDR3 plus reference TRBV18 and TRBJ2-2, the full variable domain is NAGVMQNPRHLVRRRGQEARLRCSPMKGHSHVYWYRQLPEEGLKFMVYLQKENIIDESGMPKERFSAEFPKEGPSILRIQQVVRGDSAAYFCASSPLAGAGGELFFGEGSRLTVL.

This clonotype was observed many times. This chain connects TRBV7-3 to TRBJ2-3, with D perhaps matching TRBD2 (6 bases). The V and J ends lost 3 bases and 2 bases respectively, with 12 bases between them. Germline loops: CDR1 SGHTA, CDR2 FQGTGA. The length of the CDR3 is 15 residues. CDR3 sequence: CASSLAGRNTDTQYF. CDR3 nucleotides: TGTGCCAGCAGCTTGGCGGGAAGGAACACAGATACGCAGTATTTT.

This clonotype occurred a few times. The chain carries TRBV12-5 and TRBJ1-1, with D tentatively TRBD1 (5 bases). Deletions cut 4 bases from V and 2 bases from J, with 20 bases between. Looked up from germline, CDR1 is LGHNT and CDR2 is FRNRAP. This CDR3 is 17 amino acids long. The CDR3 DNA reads TGTGCTAGTGGTTCCTCCCGGTTGACAGCGGGAAACACTGAAGCTTTCTTT. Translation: CASGSSRLTAGNTEAFF.

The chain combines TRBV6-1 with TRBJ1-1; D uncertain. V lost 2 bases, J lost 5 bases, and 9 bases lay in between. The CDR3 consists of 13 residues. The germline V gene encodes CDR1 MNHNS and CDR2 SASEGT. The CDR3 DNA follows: TGTGCCAGCAGTGAAAGGGAGAGGACTGAAGCTTTCTTT. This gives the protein CASSERERTEAFF.